The 32 T cell receptor beta chains below come from one sample, sequenced in a study of cytomegalovirus exposure and HLA in healthy donors. PCR involved 60 Vbeta and 13 Jbeta primers. The data were produced by immunoSEQ multiplex PCR, yet TCRdb's version contains in-frame clones alone and is incomplete. Its table lists around 63,000 clones. The sequenced sample was PBMCs. These receptors all stem from a woman aged 25 to 45 in good health and CMV-seronegative.

The chain carries TRBV5-5 and TRBJ2-5; 8 bases agree with TRBD2. The CDR3 length is 16 residues. From germline, CDR1 is SGHKS and CDR2 YYEKEE (reference sequence). The V segment lost 5 bases and the J segment 2 bases; nucleotides outside the gene matches: 11. The CDR3 here is CASSIGAGGLQETQYF. The CDR3 nucleotides are TGTGCCAGCAGTATTGGGGCGGGGGGTCTACAAGAGACCCAGTACTTC.

The rearrangement uses TRBV6-5 and TRBJ1-2, with a tentative D call TRBD1 (5 bases). V was pared by 6 bases and J by 10 bases, with 21 bases between. Germline CDR1 and CDR2: MNHEY and SVGAGI. The CDR3 is 14 amino acids. The CDR3 nucleotides read TGTGCCAGCAGCTCGGACGGACACGTGCAGACCTACACCTTC. Translated, it gives CASSSDGHVQTYTF.

The J gene is TRBJ2-7, the V gene TRBV5-1; tentatively, D is TRBD1 (5 bases). Per germline, CDR1 SGHRS and CDR2 YFSETQ. The CDR3 spans 13 residues. The V gene lost 1 base and the J gene lost 2 bases, with 7 bases spanning the gap. Here the CDR3 DNA reads TGCGCCAGCAGCTTGACAGGTACCTACGAGCAGTACTTC. It encodes CASSLTGTYEQYF. Full variable domain (missing parts from reference TRBV5-1 and TRBJ2-7): KAGVTQTPRYLIKTRGQQVTLSCSPISGHRSVSWYQQTPGQGLQFLFEYFSETQRNKGNFPGRFSGRQFSNSRSEMNVSTLELGDSALYLCASSLTGTYEQYFGPGTRLTVT.

The CDR3 is CSVLLTGGTNQPQHF. DNA for the CDR3: TGCAGCGTCTTACTGACAGGGGGCACCAATCAGCCCCAGCATTTT. This sequence joins TRBV29-1 and TRBJ1-5; TRBD1 matches 10 bases. The J segment lost 3 bases and the V segment lost 6 bases, leaving 8 bases of the junction unmatched. There are 15 residues in the CDR3. Germline CDR1 SQVTM, CDR2 ANQGSEA.

The V and J genes are TRBV5-5 and TRBJ1-5, with 7 bases that match TRBD1. CDR1 is SGHKS and CDR2 is YYEKEE in the germline V gene (reference sequence). Trimming at V came to 4 bases and at J to 0 bases, leaving 4 bases not matched to a gene. The length of the CDR3 is 15 residues. The CDR3 region has the DNA TGTGCCAGCAGCCGGGGACAGTATAGCAATCAGCCCCAGCATTTT. This sequence encodes CASSRGQYSNQPQHF. Full variable domain (outside the CDR3, taken from reference TRBV5-5 and TRBJ1-5): DAGVTQSPTHLIKTRGQQVTLRCSPISGHKSVSWYQQVLGQGPQFIFQYYEKEERGRGNFPDRFSARQFPNYSSELNVNALLLGDSALYLCASSRGQYSNQPQHFGDGTRLSIL.

The chain couples TRBV4-1 to TRBJ1-1, with TRBD1 matching 8 bases. The CDR3 is 14 residues long. Germline V gene sequence: CDR1 MGHRA, CDR2 YSYEKL. Trimming took 3 bases from V and 6 from J; bases not matched to a gene: 6. The chain's CDR3 is CASSHTGGRAEAFF. CDR3 in DNA: TGCGCCAGCAGCCACACAGGGGGGAGGGCTGAAGCTTTCTTT.

The chain links TRBV6-1 to TRBJ2-7, with D perhaps matching TRBD2 (6 bases). Germline CDR1 reads MNHNS; CDR2 reads SASEGT. CDR3 size: 16 residues. The V end lost 2 bases, the J end lost 2 bases, and 16 bases lay between the germline ends. In DNA form, the CDR3 reads TGTGCCAGCAGTGAAACGGGAGCGGGCCATGCCTACGAGCAGTACTTC. This codes for CASSETGAGHAYEQYF.

V gene TRBV27 combines with J gene TRBJ2-3, with D possibly TRBD2 on 6 matching bases. V lost 3 bases, J lost 4 bases, and 8 bases lay in between. The CDR3 length is 13 residues. Germline-derived CDR1 and CDR2 are MNHEY and SMNVEV (reference sequence). The CDR3 nucleotides read TGTGCCAGCAGTTTGGGGGAGGCAGATACGCAGTATTTT. This gives the protein CASSLGEADTQYF.

The chain combines TRBV9 with TRBJ1-2; 12 nucleotides agree with TRBD1. The CDR3 spans 18 residues. Unmatched junction bases numbered 11, after V lost 0 bases and J lost 5 bases. Germline CDR1 SGDLS, CDR2 YYNGEE. The CDR3 coding sequence is TGTGCCAGCAGCGTAGCTCCAACCGGGACAGGGGGCGCGTATGGCTACACCTTC. It translates to CASSVAPTGTGGAYGYTF.

The rearrangement uses TRBV7-2 and TRBJ2-5; 7 bases align to TRBD2. V trimming: 5 bases; J trimming: 3 bases; junction bases outside the gene matches: 9. The germline gives CDR1 SGHTA, CDR2 FQGNSA. The CDR3 extends over 15 amino acids. CDR3 bases: TGTGCCAGCAGCCACCCCCCGGCGGGAGAAGAGACCCAGTACTTC. Amino acid sequence: CASSHPPAGEETQYF.

This chain links TRBV2 with TRBJ2-7; no clear D gene. V lost 8 bases to trimming and J lost 3 bases, with 11 bases between them. This CDR3 has 12 amino acids. CDR1 and CDR2 from the germline V gene are SNHLY and FYNNEI. CDR3 loop: CASDSARYEQYF. CDR3 nucleotides: TGTGCCAGCGATAGTGCACGCTACGAGCAGTACTTC.

The J gene is TRBJ1-1, the V gene TRBV4-2; 11 nucleotides agree with TRBD1. This CDR3 comprises 14 residues. The V gene end was trimmed by 4 bases and the J gene end by 7 bases; junction bases not matched to a gene: 5. The V gene's germline CDR1 is LGHNA and CDR2 YNFKEQ. The CDR3 region is CASSRDRGLIEAFF. In DNA form, the CDR3 reads TGTGCCAGCAGCCGGGACAGGGGGTTGATTGAAGCTTTCTTT.

The V gene is TRBV29-1, the J gene TRBJ1-1; D unresolved. Trimming pared 5 bases from V and 5 bases from J, leaving 9 bases between. The CDR3 is 11 residues long. CDR1 is SQVTM, CDR2 ANQGSEA, per germline. The CDR3 DNA follows: TGCAGCGTTTTAAGTCAGACTGAAGCTTTCTTT. Protein sequence: CSVLSQTEAFF.

The chain has TRBV7-9 and TRBJ2-2, with 10 nucleotides matching TRBD2. There are 16 residues in the CDR3. The J segment lost 6 bases and the V segment lost 2 bases, leaving 6 bases of the junction unmatched. The germline CDR1 and CDR2 sequences are SEHNR and FQNEAQ (reference sequence). CDR3 amino acids: CASSLLAGVSAGELFF. CDR3 bases: TGTGCCAGCAGCTTACTAGCGGGAGTATCGGCCGGGGAGCTGTTTTTT.

The chain joins TRBV27 to TRBJ2-7; possibly TRBD1 for D (5 bases). Trimming took off 6 bases at V and 4 bases at J, with 19 bases between the two ends. This CDR3 comprises 15 residues. Germline CDR1 is MNHEY and CDR2 is SMNVEV (reference sequence). CDR3 protein: CASRKGPGNAYEQYF. Here the CDR3 DNA reads TGTGCCAGCAGGAAGGGGCCAGGTAACGCGTACGAGCAGTACTTC.

This chain links TRBV7-3 with TRBJ1-2; D is undetermined. With 5 bases removed from V and 2 bases from J, the gap between germline ends came to 9 bases. CDR3 length equals 13 residues. From germline, CDR1 is SGHTA and CDR2 FQGTGA. The CDR3 is CASSHDGNYGYTF. CDR3 DNA: TGTGCCAGCAGCCACGACGGGAACTATGGCTACACCTTC.

The chain has TRBV15 and TRBJ2-1; no clear D. From germline, CDR1 is LNHNV and CDR2 YYDKDF (reference sequence). There are 13 residues in the CDR3. Trimming shortened V by 0 bases and J by 5 bases, and 5 bases separated the two germline ends. In nucleotides, the CDR3 is TGTGCCACCAGCAGAGATAGAAACAATGAGCAGTTCTTC. It is translated as CATSRDRNNEQFF.

The chain links TRBV30 to TRBJ1-1, with D hard to call. CDR3 size: 11 residues. The germline CDR1 and CDR2 sequences are GTSNPN and SVGIG (reference sequence). The CDR3 loop reads CGSTRFTEAFF. The CDR3, as DNA: TGTGGCTCTACCCGGTTCACTGAAGCTTTCTTT.

This CDR3 is CASSLTTNLPTSEQYF. In DNA form, the CDR3 reads TGTGCCAGCAGCTTAACCACGAACCTACCTACGTCCGAGCAGTACTTC. The chain has TRBV7-6 and TRBJ2-7; no definite D call. The V gene lost 2 bases and the J gene lost 6 bases, with 20 bases spanning the gap. CDR3 length: 16 residues. The germline gives CDR1 SGHVS, CDR2 FNYEAQ.

V usage is TRBV5-1 and J usage is TRBJ2-7, with 9 bases identical to TRBD1. Losses at the gene ends were 3 bases for V and 2 bases for J; bases not matched to a gene: 3. The CDR3 spans 14 residues. Germline values: CDR1 SGHRS, CDR2 YFSETQ. The CDR3 DNA sequence: TGCGCCAGCAGCTGGACAGGGGAGACCTACGAGCAGTACTTC. Residues: CASSWTGETYEQYF.

The chain recombines TRBV10-3 with TRBJ2-3; 9 positions match TRBD2. The V gene's germline CDR1 is ENHRY and CDR2 SYGVKD. Trimming at V came to 4 bases and at J to 4 bases, leaving 9 bases not matched to a gene. The CDR3 runs to 16 residues. CDR3 region: CAISGAAGGSADTQYF. The CDR3 region has the DNA TGTGCCATCAGTGGAGCGGCGGGAGGGAGCGCAGATACGCAGTATTTT.

V is TRBV19 and J is TRBJ2-4; a weak D match, TRBD2 (6 bases). Trimming cost V 3 bases and J 8 bases, with 11 bases left between them. There are 13 residues in the CDR3. The V gene's germline CDR1 is LNHDA and CDR2 SQIVND (reference sequence). As DNA, the CDR3 is TGTGCCAGTAGTATCGGCAGGGAGGACATTCAGTACTTC. Translating gives CASSIGREDIQYF.

The chain uses TRBV5-1 and TRBJ1-2; D gene uncertain. The germline CDR1 and CDR2 sequences are SGHRS and YFSETQ. Between the trimmed V and J ends, which lost 1 base and 6 bases, there was a span of 10 bases. CDR3 length: 13 amino acids. DNA of the CDR3: TGCGCCAGCAGCTTGTGGCCCGGGGATGGCTACACCTTC. Residues: CASSLWPGDGYTF.

The V and J genes are TRBV6-1 and TRBJ2-7; D may be TRBD2 (5 bases). Trimming shortened V by 1 base and J by 0 bases, and 7 bases separated the two germline ends. The CDR3 runs 14 residues. Germline CDR1 and CDR2: MNHNS and SASEGT. CDR3 DNA: TGTGCCAGCAGTGAAGACCGGGACTCCTACGAGCAGTACTTC. Translating gives CASSEDRDSYEQYF.

The chain combines TRBV29-1 with TRBJ2-1, with 8 bases lining up with TRBD2. V lost 5 bases and J lost 2; bases outside the gene matches: 5. CDR1 is SQVTM, CDR2 ANQGSEA, per germline. CDR3 length: 14 residues. CDR3: CSVLAGPTYNEQFF. As DNA, the CDR3 is TGCAGCGTTTTAGCGGGACCTACCTACAATGAGCAGTTCTTC.

The V and J genes are TRBV5-1 and TRBJ2-3; 9 positions match TRBD2. The germline CDR1 and CDR2 sequences are SGHRS and YFSETQ. The V gene end was trimmed by 0 bases and the J gene end by 4 bases; junction bases not matched to a gene: 3. The CDR3 extends over 15 amino acids. Here the CDR3 DNA reads TGCGCCAGCAGCTTGGGGTTAGCGGGGGCAGATACGCAGTATTTT. It yields the protein CASSLGLAGADTQYF.

The chain carries TRBV7-3 and TRBJ2-7; D uncertain. The V end was cut by 5 bases, the J end by 0 bases, with 8 bases between. Germline V CDR1 and CDR2: SGHTA, FQGTGA. CDR3 length: 13 amino acids. CDR3 amino acids: CASSPPGSYEQYF. The CDR3 DNA sequence: TGTGCCAGCAGCCCCCCGGGCTCCTACGAGCAGTACTTC.

This chain uses TRBV6-1 with TRBJ1-2; 7 bases map to TRBD1. The junction had 12 bases not matched to a gene; V was cut back by 3 bases and J by 8 bases. Germline-derived CDR1 and CDR2 are MNHNS and SASEGT. The CDR3 sequence is 15 residues long. The CDR3 nucleotides read TGTGCCAGCAGTGACCCCTCCAACAGGGGCGGGGGCTACACCTTC. Its protein product is CASSDPSNRGGGYTF.

The chain combines TRBV30 with TRBJ1-5; 9 nucleotides match TRBD1. The CDR3 consists of 17 residues. In germline, CDR1 is GTSNPN, CDR2 SVGIG (reference sequence). Unmatched junction bases numbered 15, after V lost 3 bases and J lost 6 bases. For the CDR3, the DNA is TGTGCCTGGAGCAGGGACAGGGTCTTAGAAAGCGGTCAGCCCCAGCATTTT. As protein: CAWSRDRVLESGQPQHF.

This rearrangement joins TRBV11-3 to TRBJ2-7; 8 nucleotides agree with TRBD1. J gave up 2 bases and V 0 bases, and 6 bases lay outside the gene matches. CDR3 length: 16 residues. Germline V gene lookup returns CDR1 SGHNT and CDR2 YENEEA. CDR3 in amino acids: CASSLDGAQGAYEQYF. The CDR3 nucleotides are TGTGCCAGCAGCTTAGATGGGGCACAGGGGGCCTACGAGCAGTACTTC.

The V call is TRBV30, the J call TRBJ2-7, with 16 bases lining up with TRBD2. J lost 1 base, V lost 4 bases, and 10 bases had no gene match. Per germline, CDR1 GTSNPN and CDR2 SVGIG (reference sequence). This CDR3 contains 18 residues. The CDR3 DNA reads TGTGCCTGGACTAAATCTGGGACTAGCGGGAGGGCATCCTACGAGCAGTACTTC. Protein sequence: CAWTKSGTSGRASYEQYF. Supplemented by reference TRBV30 and TRBJ2-7, the full variable domain reads SQTIHQWPATLVQPVGSPLSLECTVEGTSNPNLYWYRQAAGRGLQLLFYSVGIGQISSEVPQNLSASRPQDRQFILSSKKLLLSDSGFYLCAWTKSGTSGRASYEQYFGPGTRLTVT.

The chain joins TRBV10-1 to TRBJ2-1, with TRBD2 identical over 9 bases. Per germline, CDR1 WNHNN and CDR2 SYGVQD (reference sequence). This CDR3 has 14 residues. The ends lost 8 bases at V and 5 bases at J; junction bases unmatched: 7. The CDR3 protein is CASGSGSSHNEQFF. The CDR3 DNA is TGCGCCAGCGGTAGCGGGAGTAGTCACAATGAGCAGTTCTTC.